This section outlines one T cell receptor (beta chain) sequence together with its context. The protocol was immunoSEQ multiplex PCR, while the TCRdb copy is restricted to in-frame clones and leaves out a portion. This table has about 340,000 clones, approximately 92% appearing once. The CDR3 runs 14 residues. V was shortened by 1 base and J by 6 bases, with 11 bases between the two germline ends. Germline CDR1 reads SGHDT; CDR2 reads YYEEEE. The entry originates in a study of blood T cell repertoires in COVID-19. Overall study context: T cells, B-cell-depleted T cells, or PBMCs provided the cDNA or gDNA that served as material.

Participants, about 18 to 100 years old, spanned 24 US areas. The study counted Cohort 3 donors as recovered given two negative PCRs, clearance, or symptom resolution. V and J are TRBV5-6 and TRBJ2-4; D perhaps matches TRBD2 (5 bases). The sample was PBMCs or T cells enriched from blood (not recorded which). The receptor comes from a woman aged 30 to 39 who had recovered from COVID-19. DNA for the CDR3: TGTGCCAGCAGCTTGAGAGGGAGTGGAAACATTCAGTACTTC. Protein: CASSLRGSGNIQYF. The full variable domain, in which reference TRBV5-6 and TRBJ2-4 provide the parts outside the CDR3, is DAGVTQSPTHLIKTRGQQVTLRCSPKSGHDTVSWYQQALGQGPQFIFQYYEEEERQRGNFPDRFSGHQFPNYSSELNVNALLLGDSALYLCASSLRGSGNIQYFGAGTRLSVL.